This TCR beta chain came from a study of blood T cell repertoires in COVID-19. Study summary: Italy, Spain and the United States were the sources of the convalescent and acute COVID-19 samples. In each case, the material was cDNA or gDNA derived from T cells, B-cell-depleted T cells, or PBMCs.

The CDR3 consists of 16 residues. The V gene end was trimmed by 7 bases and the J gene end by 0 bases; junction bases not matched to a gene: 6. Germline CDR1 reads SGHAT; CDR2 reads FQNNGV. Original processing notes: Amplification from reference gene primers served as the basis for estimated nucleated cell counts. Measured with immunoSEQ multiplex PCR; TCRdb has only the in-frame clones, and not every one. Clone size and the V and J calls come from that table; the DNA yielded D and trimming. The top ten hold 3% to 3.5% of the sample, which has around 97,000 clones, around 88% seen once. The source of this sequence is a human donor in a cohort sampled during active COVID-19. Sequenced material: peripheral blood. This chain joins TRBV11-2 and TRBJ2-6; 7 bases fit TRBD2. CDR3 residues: CASTRGESSGANVLTF. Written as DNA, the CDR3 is TGTGCCAGCACCCGGGGGGAGAGCTCTGGGGCCAACGTCCTGACTTTC.